A single sample gave rise to the 12 T cell receptor beta chains below, sequenced in a study of T cells after yellow fever vaccination. TCRdb itself ran the 5' RACE reads through MiXCR, one entry per CDR3 protein. The sample contains roughly 400,000 distinct CDR3 sequences, around a sixth of which appear only once. Sample: PBMCs, taken before the yellow fever booster vaccination. These TCRs come from a man aged 18 to 30 who received the YFV17D yellow fever vaccine.

This clonotype has a handful of counts. The chain recombines TRBV20-1 with TRBJ2-1; 14 bases are shared with TRBD2. CDR3 length: 18 amino acids. With 1 base clipped from V and 4 bases from J, the junction kept 9 bases outside the gene matches. The V gene's germline CDR1 is DFQATT and CDR2 SNEGSKA (reference sequence). In DNA form, the CDR3 reads TGCAGTGCTAGAGGACTAGCGGGGGGGCAGGTTATATACAATGAGCAGTTCTTC. Protein product: CSARGLAGGQVIYNEQFF.

The chain carries TRBV7-3 and TRBJ2-3; D is tentatively TRBD1 or TRBD2 (5 bases each). CDR3 length equals 16 residues. V was trimmed by 2 bases and J by 2 bases, leaving 14 bases between them. Germline-derived CDR1 and CDR2 are SGHTA and FQGTGA. CDR3 protein: CASSLRSGTHTDTQYF. The DNA of the CDR3 is TGTGCCAGCAGCTTACGGTCGGGGACGCACACAGATACGCAGTATTTT.

J is TRBJ2-5 and V is TRBV25-1; D may be TRBD1 (6 bases). CDR3 length: 13 residues. Germline CDR1 MGHDK, CDR2 SYGVNS. V lost 2 bases to trimming and J lost 4 bases, with 8 bases between them. The CDR3 spells CASSERRGETQYF. The CDR3 bases are TGTGCCAGCAGTGAACGCAGGGGAGAGACCCAGTACTTC.

This clonotype appeared many times. CDR3 residues: CASSYGGATNEKLFF. CDR3 in DNA: TGTGCCAGCAGTTACGGGGGTGCAACTAATGAAAAACTGTTTTTT. This chain connects TRBV6-5 to TRBJ1-4; D possibly corresponds to TRBD1 (5 bases). The V gene's germline CDR1 is MNHEY and CDR2 SVGAGI. V was clipped by 2 bases and J by 0 bases, with 7 bases between them. The CDR3 spans 15 residues.

The genes are TRBV20-1 and TRBJ2-3; 9 bases match TRBD2. The CDR3 spans 14 residues. Germline V gene data show CDR1 as DFQATT and CDR2 as SNEGSKA (reference sequence). With 5 bases clipped from V and 5 bases from J, the junction kept 8 bases outside the gene matches. The CDR3, as DNA: TGCAGTGCTGGTGGCGGGGGGGCCGTAGATACGCAGTATTTT. This encodes CSAGGGGAVDTQYF.

Written as DNA, the CDR3 is TGCGCCAGCAGCCAAGTTGGCGTCTCCTACGAGCAGTACTTC. Its translation is CASSQVGVSYEQYF. The chain has TRBV4-1 and TRBJ2-7, with unresolved D. The length of the CDR3 is 14 residues. With 1 base removed from V and 0 bases from J, the gap between germline ends came to 7 bases. CDR1 is MGHRA and CDR2 is YSYEKL in the germline V gene.

The rearrangement joins TRBV20-1 to TRBJ1-2, with 9 bases identical to TRBD1. The ends lost 5 bases at V and 2 bases at J; junction bases unmatched: 3. The CDR3 is made up of 13 amino acids. In germline, CDR1 is DFQATT, CDR2 SNEGSKA (reference sequence). This CDR3 reads CSARDRENYGYTF. Here the CDR3 DNA reads TGCAGTGCTCGGGACAGGGAAAACTATGGCTACACCTTC.

This clonotype occurred a few times. CDR3 DNA sequence: TGTGCCAGCAGTTTGGCAGGCTCCTATAATTCACCCCTCCACTTT. Translation: CASSLAGSYNSPLHF. V is TRBV12-3 or TRBV12-4 and J is TRBJ1-6; no clear D gene. The V and J ends lost 3 bases and 0 bases respectively, with 6 bases between them. The CDR3 contains 15 residues.

This clonotype has a count of ten or more. CDR3 sequence: CASSLDWGRGQETQYF. The CDR3 region has the DNA TGTGCCAGCAGCTTAGATTGGGGCAGGGGGCAAGAGACCCAGTACTTC. The V gene is TRBV7-2, the J gene TRBJ2-5, with 7 bases fitting TRBD1. The germline V gene encodes CDR1 SGHTA and CDR2 FQGNSA. V trimming: 1 base; J trimming: 2 bases; junction bases outside the gene matches: 7. The CDR3 runs 16 residues.

A few counts support this clonotype. The gene calls are TRBV4-3 and TRBJ2-1; D is ambiguous. Germline CDR1 LGHNA, CDR2 YSLEER. Trimming took off 4 bases at V and 5 bases at J, with 12 bases between the two ends. The CDR3 contains 14 residues. CDR3 in DNA: TGCGCCAGCAGCCCCGTGCTCCAACACAATGAGCAGTTCTTC. Protein: CASSPVLQHNEQFF.

This clonotype was observed a few times. The chain joins TRBV6-2 or TRBV6-3 to TRBJ1-1, with D unclear. The CDR3 has 14 amino acids. The germline gives CDR1 MNHEY, CDR2 SVGEGT. The V and J ends lost 2 bases and 4 bases respectively, with 11 bases between them. CDR3 DNA: TGTGCCAGCAGTTACCCCCATAAAGGCACTGAAGCTTTCTTT. Its translation is CASSYPHKGTEAFF.

This clonotype was counted many times. The gene calls are TRBV5-1 and TRBJ1-2, with D tentatively TRBD1 (6 bases). Trimming cost V 4 bases and J 4 bases, with 8 bases left between them. Germline V gives CDR1 SGHRS, CDR2 YFSETQ. CDR3 length: 12 residues. CDR3 loop: CASSADSYGYTF. CDR3 coding DNA: TGCGCCAGCAGCGCGGACAGCTATGGCTACACCTTC.